This T cell receptor (beta chain) was identified during a study of graft-versus-host responses after intestinal transplantation. Across the study: The transplants performed in recipients were multivisceral, liver-intestinal, or isolated intestinal. Findings and limits, study-wide: Marrow from the recipient contained GvH clones, some of which had appeared first in ileum or blood. Early declines in HvG clones that occurred post-transplant were associated with peak circulating GvH clone levels.

A word on this clone: Its specificity is not known.

Trimming shortened V by 6 bases and J by 0 bases, and 15 bases separated the two germline ends. The germline gives CDR1 SGHNT, CDR2 YYREEE (reference sequence). The CDR3 consists of 16 residues. This table comes from immunoSEQ multiplex PCR, and its TCRdb copy is limited to in-frame clones, with some not included. The table has around 67,000 clones, over 75% seen once. The chain employs TRBV5-4 and TRBJ2-2; D is possibly TRBD2 (7 bases). The origin of this receptor is a human donor who was the organ donor for an intestinal transplant. The sample in question was unstimulated CD4+ T cells sorted from spleen or lymph node cells, obtained before transplant. The CDR3 nucleotides read TGTGCCAGCACCTTAGGGGGGGCCCCGAACACCGGGGAGCTGTTTTTT. It is translated as CASTLGGAPNTGELFF.